This TCR beta chain was captured in a study of response to subunit inactivated influenza vaccine (dated by TCRdb to 2016 to 2019). Regarding the complete study: Deep quantitative profiling of the T cell receptor repertoire was used in the study to follow responses to a trivalent subunit inactivated influenza vaccine.

The count of this clonotype is one. It lacks a known antigen. The junction differs from germline at one of its ends, possibly a read error. The library was prepared using RT-PCR. The reads were generated on an Illumina HiSeq 2500. TCRdb redid the processing of the public reads, applying fastp at Q25 and MiXCR, and retained in-frame beta chains. Rows are unified per CDR3 protein, each entry keeping the most common DNA and genes. For this sample the table gives approximately 170,000 distinct CDR3 sequences, of which about 12% were detected only once. The biggest ten clones account for roughly 29% of the sample. Based on the germline V gene, the CDR1 and CDR2 sequences are KGHDR and SFDVKD. Taken from cysteine to phenylalanine, the CDR3 has 13 residues. Only CDR3 DNA is held: 39 bases, read in frame from base 1. The full study reports these points: The authors suggested that each seasonal influenza vaccination may recruit only a limited number of new T cells.

This sample was also put to use in a study of T cells expressing NK-cell markers. The second source states: The TCR beta cDNA libraries were made using 5'RACE template switching, a step that added both a universal primer site and unique molecular identifiers. In sorted CD3+CD56+NKG2C+, CD3+CD56+NKG2C- and CD3+CD56-NKG2C+ T-cell subsets from several donors, TCR beta-chain repertoires were profiled. Of the eight sequenced donors, seven were found to be HCMV-seropositive and one was found to be HCMV-seronegative. To restrict sorting to alphabetaTCR-expressing T cells, an anti-gammadeltaTCR antibody was added in several experiments. In six donors, the dominant CD3+CD56+NKG2C+ clonotypes were among the top 10 CD8+ clonotypes and accounted for about 1.0-8% of CD8+ T cells. Those dominant clonotypes were again the most abundant among CD3+CD56-NKG2C+ cells in four donors, at about 25-65%. It remained unclear whether the expanded NKG2C-expressing T cell clones were specific for HCMV antigens. All eight donors whose samples were sequenced were randomly selected healthy volunteers, three of them men and five women. To determine HCMV serostatus, a commercial ELISA kit was used to detect HCMV-specific IgG in serum. Peripheral blood mononuclear cells were isolated from blood by Ficoll density gradient centrifugation. CD4+ and CD8+ T cells were isolated from PBMC by magnetic immunoseparation with Miltenyi isolation kits. cDNA synthesis was primed from the TCR beta constant segment, followed by two successive PCR amplification steps. Libraries were sequenced as 2 x 150 bp reads on Illumina HiSeq 2000/2500, MiSeq or NextSeq. Reads were demultiplexed and grouped by UMI with MIGEC, and clonotypes were assembled and quantified with MiTCR. To remove erroneous sequences, TCR cDNA sequences were retained only when supported by two or more reads. Downstream repertoire analysis used the tcR package, and clonotypes were matched across fractions by CDR3 nucleotide sequence plus V segment. VDJmatch was used to annotate antigen specificity against VDJdb, with one amino acid substitution allowed in CDR3.

The source of this sequence is a man in his fifties or sixties who received an inactivated influenza vaccine. Donor details come from another sample of the same person, matched by shared clones. The chain is assembled from TRBV24-1 and TRBJ2-5; the junction holds 8 bases that match TRBD2. Source: CD8+ T cells sorted from PBMCs, taken about 13 days after vaccination. The CDR3 region has the sequence CATMASGQDTQYF. The DNA is TGTGCCACCATGGCTAGCGGGCAAGATACCCAGTACTTC.